The clone carrying this T cell receptor (beta chain) was observed a single time. Other DNA sequences in this specimen translate into the identical CDR3. The CDR3 loop spans 13 amino acids. The ends were cut back, 3 bases at V and 0 bases at J, with 5 bases in the middle. CDR1 is SGHAT and CDR2 is FQDESV in the germline V gene (reference sequence). The data were produced by immunoSEQ multiplex PCR, yet TCRdb's version contains in-frame clones alone and is incomplete. This table holds more than 15,000 clones, roughly 80% found once. The entry originates in a study of control samples from healthy donors and cancer patients.

Input material: PBMCs. This clonotype was sampled from a man at least 80 years old with head and neck cancer. This chain joins TRBV11-1 and TRBJ1-1, with D unclear. CDR3 protein: CASSFGLNTEAFF. CDR3 DNA: TGTGCCAGCAGCTTCGGACTGAACACTGAAGCTTTCTTT.